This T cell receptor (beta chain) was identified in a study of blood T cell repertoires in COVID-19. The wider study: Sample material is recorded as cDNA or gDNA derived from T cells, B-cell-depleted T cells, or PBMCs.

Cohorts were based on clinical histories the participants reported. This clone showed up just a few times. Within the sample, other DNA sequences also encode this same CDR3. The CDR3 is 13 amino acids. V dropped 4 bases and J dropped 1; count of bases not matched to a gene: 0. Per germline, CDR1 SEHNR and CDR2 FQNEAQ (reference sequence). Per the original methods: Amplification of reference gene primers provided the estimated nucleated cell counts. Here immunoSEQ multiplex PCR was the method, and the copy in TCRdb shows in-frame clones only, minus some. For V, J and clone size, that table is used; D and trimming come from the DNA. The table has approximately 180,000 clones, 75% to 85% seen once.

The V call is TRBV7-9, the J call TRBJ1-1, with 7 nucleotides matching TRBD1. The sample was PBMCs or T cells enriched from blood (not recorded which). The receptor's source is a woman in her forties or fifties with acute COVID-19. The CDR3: CASSSGGNTEAFF. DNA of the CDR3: TGTGCCAGCAGCTCAGGGGGGAACACTGAAGCTTTCTTT.